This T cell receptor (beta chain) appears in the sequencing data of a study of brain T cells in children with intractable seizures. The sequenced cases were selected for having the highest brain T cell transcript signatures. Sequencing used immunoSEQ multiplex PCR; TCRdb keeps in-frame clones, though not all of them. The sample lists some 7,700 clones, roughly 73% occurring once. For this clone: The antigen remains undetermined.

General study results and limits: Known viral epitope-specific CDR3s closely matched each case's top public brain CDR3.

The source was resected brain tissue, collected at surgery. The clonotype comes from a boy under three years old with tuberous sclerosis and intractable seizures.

The CDR3 here is CASSLASGGNNEQFF. As DNA, the CDR3 is TGTGCCAGCAGCCTAGCTAGCGGGGGGAACAATGAGCAGTTCTTC. The J gene is TRBJ2-1, the V gene TRBV4-2; 11 nucleotides agree with TRBD2. This CDR3 comprises 15 residues. Germline CDR1 reads LGHNA; CDR2 reads YNFKEQ. Trimming at V came to 4 bases and at J to 5 bases, leaving 4 bases not matched to a gene.